These 29 T cell receptor beta chains came from one sample sequenced in a study of spatial heterogeneity in lung cancer. Notes on the study in general: Mutation tallies in tumors tracked expanded intratumoral alpha and beta TCR counts.

TCRdb processed the 5' RACE reads anew with MiXCR; each CDR3 protein has one entry. The sample yields 20,000 to 30,000 distinct CDR3 sequences, 8.8% seen once. Sample time point: sample taken at primary tumor resection. These receptors' antigens are unknown. The sequencing used lung tumor tissue, collected at surgery. Receptor source: a male donor with early-stage non-small cell lung cancer.

Of note for this clonotype: This CDR3 fails to terminate in the conserved phenylalanine or tryptophan, so it likely reflects a read error. The genes are TRBV4-2 and TRBJ2-1; the D gene is possibly TRBD1 (5 bases). This CDR3 has 14 residues. The V gene lost 4 bases and the J gene lost 7 bases, with 14 bases spanning the gap. Per germline, CDR1 LGHNA and CDR2 YNFKEQ. CDR3 nucleotides: TGTGCCAGCAGCCCACAGGTGGTCCGGAATGAGCAGTTCATC. It codes for CASSPQVVRNEQFI.

At least ten counts were recorded for this clonotype. The V call is TRBV5-1, the J call TRBJ2-3, with unresolved D. The V and J ends lost 0 bases and 3 bases respectively, with 8 bases between them. This CDR3 comprises 14 residues. CDR1 SGHRS and CDR2 YFSETQ come from the germline V gene. In nucleotides, the CDR3 is TGCGCCAGCAGCTTGGCCACCCCGACAGATACGCAGTATTTT. It yields the protein CASSLATPTDTQYF.

This clonotype was observed a few times. The chain links TRBV7-8 to TRBJ2-5, with a possible D match to TRBD2 (5 bases). Looked up from germline, CDR1 is SGHVS and CDR2 is FQNEAQ. V lost 5 bases to trimming and J lost 4 bases, with 20 bases between them. The CDR3 sequence is 16 residues long. CDR3 nucleotides: TGTGCCAGCAGCCTAGGCCGGACCGAGCGGTCAGAGACCCAGTACTTC. It is translated as CASSLGRTERSETQYF.

This clonotype was counted many times. The CDR3: CASSRFTQGTQPQHF. For the CDR3, the DNA is TGTGCCAGCAGCCGTTTTACACAGGGTACCCAGCCCCAGCATTTT. The rearrangement links TRBV7-2 to TRBJ1-5; possibly TRBD1 for D (6 bases). Germline-derived CDR1 and CDR2 are SGHTA and FQGNSA. CDR3 length equals 15 residues. The V and J ends lost 5 bases and 7 bases respectively, with 18 bases between them.

This rearrangement joins TRBV27 to TRBJ1-2; possible D gene TRBD1, 5 bases. The CDR3 contains 15 residues. The ends were cut back, 4 bases at V and 6 bases at J, with 18 bases in the middle. Looked up from germline, CDR1 is MNHEY and CDR2 is SMNVEV (reference sequence). DNA for the CDR3: TGTGCCAGCAGTTCGGAAGGGAGGGGAATCCATGGCTACACCTTC. Amino acid sequence: CASSSEGRGIHGYTF.

This clonotype was recorded at least ten times. The chain links TRBV9 to TRBJ2-2; the D is unclear. V was pared by 3 bases and J by 0 bases, with 3 bases between. Germline V lookup: CDR1 SGDLS, CDR2 YYNGEE. The CDR3 is made up of 13 amino acids. CDR3 nucleotides: TGTGCCAGCAGCGACACGAACACCGGGGAGCTGTTTTTT. As protein: CASSDTNTGELFF.

This clonotype was seen repeatedly, ten times or more. CDR3 coding DNA: TGTGCCAGCAGTTCCGGTCTTAGTTTGCATACGCAGTATTTT. The encoded protein is CASSSGLSLHTQYF. The chain employs TRBV27 and TRBJ2-3; D uncertain. The CDR3 covers 14 residues. Per the germline V gene, CDR1 is MNHEY and CDR2 is SMNVEV (reference sequence). Trimming stripped 4 bases from V and 7 bases from J, with 15 bases between.

This clonotype was counted many times. The chain recombines TRBV30 with TRBJ1-5, with no clear D. Germline V gives CDR1 GTSNPN, CDR2 SVGIG (reference sequence). The CDR3 length is 14 residues. The V gene lost 2 bases and the J gene lost 0 bases, with 8 bases spanning the gap. CDR3 region: CAWSNRASNQPQHF. CDR3 DNA: TGTGCCTGGAGTAATAGGGCTAGCAATCAGCCCCAGCATTTT.

J is TRBJ2-5 and V is TRBV10-3; a weak D match, TRBD2 (5 bases). The length of the CDR3 is 13 residues. The V end was cut by 4 bases, the J end by 4 bases, with 10 bases between. Germline loops: CDR1 ENHRY, CDR2 SYGVKD. The CDR3 DNA follows: TGTGCCATCAGTGTCCGGGAAAGAGAGACCCAGTACTTC. Protein: CAISVRERETQYF.

Note on this clonotype: One junction end does not reproduce the germline sequence, and a read error may be involved. The chain combines TRBV2 with TRBJ2-1, with 10 nucleotides matching TRBD1. The CDR3 contains 8 residues. Germline values: CDR1 SNHLY, CDR2 FYNNEI. The DNA for the CDR3 is TGTGCCACCGGACAGGGGGGTTTC. Amino acid sequence: CATGQGGF.

The table lists this clonotype with many counts. J is TRBJ2-4 and V is TRBV10-3; D is uncertain. This CDR3 has 17 residues. Trimming stripped 0 bases from V and 0 bases from J, with 12 bases between. Germline V gene lookup returns CDR1 ENHRY and CDR2 SYGVKD. The CDR3 DNA reads TGTGCCATCAGTGAGTCTGCAGGCGGTTTAGCCAAAAACATTCAGTACTTC. This gives the protein CAISESAGGLAKNIQYF.

The CDR3: CASSIASGTGTDTQYF. CDR3 coding DNA: TGTGCCAGCAGTATCGCGTCCGGGACAGGCACAGATACGCAGTATTTT. The chain carries TRBV12-3 or TRBV12-4 and TRBJ2-3, with 7 bases fitting TRBD1. J lost 1 base, V lost 5 bases, and 9 bases had no gene match. This CDR3 region has 16 residues.

The chain combines TRBV19 with TRBJ1-6; D might be TRBD1 (6 bases). Germline CDR1 reads LNHDA; CDR2 reads SQIVND (reference sequence). Trimming took off 7 bases at V and 5 bases at J, with 9 bases between the two ends. The CDR3 is made up of 13 amino acids. The CDR3 DNA reads TGTGCCAGTATGAGGACAGATAATTCACCCCTCCACTTT. Its protein is CASMRTDNSPLHF.

This clonotype has ten or more counts. This chain connects TRBV24-1 to TRBJ1-5; the D is unclear. V was clipped by 3 bases and J by 2 bases, with 13 bases between them. This CDR3 contains 16 residues. Germline CDR1 reads KGHDR; CDR2 reads SFDVKD. The DNA of the CDR3 is TGTGCCACCAGTGATGGGGTTCTTGGGGGCAATCAGCCCCAGCATTTT. It is translated as CATSDGVLGGNQPQHF.

J is TRBJ2-1 and V is TRBV7-2, with unresolved D. Germline lookup yields CDR1 SGHTA and CDR2 FQGNSA. V was clipped by 5 bases and J by 10 bases, with 9 bases between them. The CDR3 has 11 amino acids. The CDR3 sequence is CASSPHREQFF. The CDR3 DNA reads as TGTGCCAGCAGCCCTCACAGAGAGCAGTTCTTC.

V is TRBV9 and J is TRBJ2-3; 9 nucleotides align to TRBD1. The trim removed 5 bases at V and 4 bases at J, leaving 8 bases unmatched. Germline V gene data show CDR1 as SGDLS and CDR2 as YYNGEE. CDR3 length: 15 residues. The CDR3 coding sequence is TGTGCCAGCAGACTGACAGGGGGGAGCGCAGATACGCAGTATTTT. It is translated as CASRLTGGSADTQYF.

This clonotype was detected only a few times. The rearrangement joins TRBV7-2 to TRBJ2-3; D is ambiguous. Germline CDR1 SGHTA, CDR2 FQGNSA. V was clipped by 1 base and J by 3 bases, with 8 bases between them. The CDR3 consists of 14 residues. CDR3 bases: TGTGCCAGCAGCTTAGATCACTGGACAGATACGCAGTATTTT. This codes for CASSLDHWTDTQYF.

This clonotype was found a few times. The J gene is TRBJ2-1, the V gene TRBV11-2, with 13 bases aligning to TRBD2. The CDR3 totals 16 residues. The V gene end was trimmed by 4 bases and the J gene end by 5 bases; junction bases not matched to a gene: 5. Germline loops: CDR1 SGHAT, CDR2 FQNNGV. CDR3 sequence reads: CASSSRTSGGNNEQFF. CDR3 DNA: TGTGCCAGCAGCTCCCGGACTAGCGGGGGCAACAATGAGCAGTTCTTC. Full variable domain (remainder filled in from reference TRBV11-2 and TRBJ2-1): EAGVAQSPRYKIIEKRQSVAFWCNPISGHATLYWYQQILGQGPKLLIQFQNNGVVDDSQLPKDRFSAERLKGVDSTLKIQPAKLEDSAVYLCASSSRTSGGNNEQFFGPGTRLTVL.

This clonotype has a count of ten or more. The rearrangement joins TRBV28 to TRBJ1-2; D gene uncertain. The CDR3 sequence is 19 residues long. CDR1 and CDR2 from the germline V gene are MDHEN and SYDVKM. V lost 7 bases and J lost 2, with 29 bases in between. CDR3 protein: CASNLPLWGTRTGNYGYTF. CDR3 coding DNA: TGTGCCAGCAACCTCCCCTTGTGGGGTACCAGAACTGGGAACTATGGCTACACCTTC.

V gene TRBV20-1 combines with J gene TRBJ2-7, with D hard to call. The V end was cut by 2 bases, the J end by 2 bases, with 10 bases between. CDR1 is DFQATT and CDR2 is SNEGSKA in the germline V gene (reference sequence). The length of the CDR3 is 13 residues. CDR3 bases: TGCAGTGCTAGACCCGACTGGGCCTACGAGCAGTACTTC. This codes for CSARPDWAYEQYF.

The chain carries TRBV9 and TRBJ1-2; possible D gene TRBD1, 5 bases. Germline CDR1 SGDLS, CDR2 YYNGEE. The germline V and J ends were trimmed by 4 bases and 5 bases, with 12 bases remaining between them. This CDR3 region has 13 residues. CDR3 bases: TGTGCCAGCAGCTCGAGACAGCTATATGGCTACACCTTC. Translated: CASSSRQLYGYTF.

This clonotype was seen repeatedly, ten times or more. The rearrangement joins TRBV3-1 to TRBJ1-1, with D perhaps TRBD1 (5 bases). CDR3 length equals 13 residues. V was clipped by 6 bases and J by 5 bases, with 13 bases between them. Germline V gene data show CDR1 as LGHDT and CDR2 as YNNKEL (reference sequence). CDR3 loop: CASSFTGGTEAFF. The CDR3 region has the DNA TGTGCCAGCAGTTTCACCGGGGGAACTGAAGCTTTCTTT.

This clonotype came up many times. This rearrangement joins TRBV5-1 to TRBJ2-3, with a possible D match to TRBD2 (6 bases). Germline V CDR1 and CDR2: SGHRS, YFSETQ. The CDR3 spans 17 residues. V lost 0 bases to trimming and J lost 2 bases, with 16 bases between them. The CDR3 here is CASSLARPTRSTDTQYF. CDR3 coding DNA: TGCGCCAGCAGCTTGGCCCGTCCGACTAGATCCACAGATACGCAGTATTTT.

This clonotype has at least ten counts. The rearrangement links TRBV2 to TRBJ2-5; TRBD2 matches 7 bases. Germline V gene lookup returns CDR1 SNHLY and CDR2 FYNNEI. This CDR3 has 17 amino acids. V gave up 6 bases and J gave up 5 bases; unmatched junction bases: 18. The CDR3 sequence is CASRDATGGSARETQYF. DNA of the CDR3: TGTGCCAGCAGGGACGCGACGGGAGGCTCCGCTCGGGAGACCCAGTACTTC.

This clonotype was counted only a few times. The chain uses TRBV18 and TRBJ1-2, with D unresolved. The germline V gene has CDR1 KGHSH and CDR2 LQKENI. Trimming pared 3 bases from V and 6 bases from J, leaving 8 bases between. The CDR3 sequence is 12 residues long. For the CDR3, the DNA is TGTGCCAGCTCACCGTGGGAGGATGGCTACACCTTC. Translating gives CASSPWEDGYTF.

In regard to this clonotype: One base away lies a much larger clone, so this may be a sequencing read error. V is TRBV5-1 and J is TRBJ2-1; maybe TRBD2 (6 bases). CDR1 is SGHRS, CDR2 YFSETQ, per germline. CDR3 length: 14 amino acids. V was trimmed by 5 bases and J by 6 bases, leaving 15 bases between them. This chain's CDR3 is CASRVAETCNEQFF. CDR3 in DNA: TGCGCCAGCAGGGTAGCGGAGACCTGCAATGAGCAGTTCTTC. Filled out from reference TRBV5-1 and TRBJ2-1, the complete variable domain reads KAGVTQTPRYLIKTRGQQVTLSCSPISGHRSVSWYQQTPGQGLQFLFEYFSETQRNKGNFPGRFSGRQFSNSRSEMNVSTLELGDSALYLCASRVAETCNEQFFGPGTRLTVL.

The sample holds a few counts of this clonotype. V and J are TRBV30 and TRBJ1-1; the D is unclear. CDR1 is GTSNPN and CDR2 is SVGIG in the germline V gene (reference sequence). V was trimmed by 2 bases and J by 4 bases, leaving 11 bases between them. This CDR3 contains 13 residues. The CDR3 reads CAWSSDPGTEAFF. The DNA of the CDR3 is TGTGCCTGGAGTAGCGATCCGGGCACTGAAGCTTTCTTT.

Only a few counts were recorded for this clonotype. The chain combines TRBV12-3 or TRBV12-4 with TRBJ2-1; 7 bases agree with TRBD1. With V trimmed by 4 bases and J by 9 bases, 9 bases remained unmatched. CDR3 length: 14 amino acids. The CDR3 coding sequence is TGTGCCAGCAGTTCCACAGGGACAGTTGGTGAGCAGTTCTTC. As protein: CASSSTGTVGEQFF.

V is TRBV14 and J is TRBJ2-1, with 10 bases identical to TRBD2. This CDR3 contains 14 residues. Germline values: CDR1 SGHDN, CDR2 FVKESK. The J segment lost 6 bases and the V segment lost 4 bases, leaving 3 bases of the junction unmatched. CDR3 amino acids: CASSRLAGSNEQFF. The DNA of the CDR3 is TGTGCCAGCAGCCGACTAGCGGGTAGCAATGAGCAGTTCTTC.